This T cell receptor beta chain was obtained from a study of blood T cells in healthy people across ages. Donation came from healthy Caucasian individuals in Russia who were aged 6 to 90. Together with a sample-barcoded 5' primer, a J-beta primer mix was included in a second PCR lasting about 6 to 12 cycles. Each of the cDNA molecules was tagged by a template-switch adaptor with 12 random nucleotides. TCRdb redid the calling of the 5' RACE reads with MiXCR, one entry per CDR3 protein. The table includes over 950,000 distinct CDR3 sequences, around two fifths detected once. Of note for this clonotype: Its cognate antigen is unknown.

Whole-study findings and limits: TCR beta diversity per million T cells fell roughly linearly with age.

This TCR came from a man aged 18 to 29 in good health. Material for sequencing was blood.

This chain's CDR3 is CASSSGTEEKLFF. The CDR3 DNA sequence: TGTGCCAGCAGTTCAGGGACCGAGGAAAAACTGTTTTTT. V usage is TRBV28 and J usage is TRBJ1-4; tentative D call: TRBD1 (5 bases). V shed 4 bases and J shed 8 bases, with 11 bases lying between them. The germline V gene encodes CDR1 MDHEN and CDR2 SYDVKM. The CDR3 sequence is 13 residues long. The whole variable domain, filled in from reference TRBV28 and TRBJ1-4, reads DVKVTQSSRYLVKRTGEKVFLECVQDMDHENMFWYRQDPGLGLRLIYFSYDVKMKEKGDIPEGYSVSREKKERFSLILESASTNQTSMYLCASSSGTEEKLFFGSGTQLSVL.